This TCR beta chain was captured by sequencing in a study of cytomegalovirus exposure and HLA in healthy donors. Vbeta (60) and Jbeta (13) primers were used in the PCR. The method was immunoSEQ multiplex PCR; TCRdb's version includes in-frame clones alone and lacks a portion of them. The sample contains 150,000 or so clones, approximately 80% of which appear only once. General observations from the study: A later analysis linked a missense DCLRE1C variant to TCR beta V- and J-gene trimming. What a later analysis reportedly showed was that an Asian-associated ancestry cluster had fewer N-insertions than the roughly 700-donor mean. Associated with cytomegalovirus, according to the listing, were 150 to 200 TCR beta chains. Rare sequences made up most TCRs, while some public TCRs were found in many donors.

The CDR3 runs to 12 residues. The germline gives CDR1 SNHLY, CDR2 FYNNEI. V shed 7 bases and J shed 5 bases, with 11 bases lying between them. Comments on this clone: Its cognate antigen is unknown.

The TCR comes from a woman in her forties in good health and CMV-seropositive. J is TRBJ1-1 and V is TRBV2; the D gene is possibly TRBD1 (6 bases). Sample: PBMCs. CDR3 loop: CASNLGGTEAFF. The DNA for the CDR3 is TGTGCCAGCAACCTAGGGGGAACTGAAGCTTTCTTT. Looking up the rest from reference TRBV2 and TRBJ1-1 gives the full variable domain: EPEVTQTPSHQVTQMGQEVILRCVPISNHLYFYWYRQILGQKVEFLVSFYNNEISEKSEIFDDQFSVERPDGSNFTLKIRSTKLEDSAMYFCASNLGGTEAFFGQGTRLTVV.